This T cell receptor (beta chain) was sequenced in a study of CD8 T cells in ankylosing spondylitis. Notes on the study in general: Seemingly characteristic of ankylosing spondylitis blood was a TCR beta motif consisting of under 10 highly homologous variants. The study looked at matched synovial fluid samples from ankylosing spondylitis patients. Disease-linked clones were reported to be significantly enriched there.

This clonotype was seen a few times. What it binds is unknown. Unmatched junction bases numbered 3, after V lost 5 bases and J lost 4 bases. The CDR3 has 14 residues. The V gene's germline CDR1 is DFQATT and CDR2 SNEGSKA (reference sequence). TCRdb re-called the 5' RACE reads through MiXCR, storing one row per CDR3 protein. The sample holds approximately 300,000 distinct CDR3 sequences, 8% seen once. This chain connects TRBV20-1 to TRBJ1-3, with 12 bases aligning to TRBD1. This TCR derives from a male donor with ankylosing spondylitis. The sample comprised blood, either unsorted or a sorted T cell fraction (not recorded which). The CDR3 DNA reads TGCAGTGCTGGGACAGGGGGCTACGGAAACACCATATATTTT. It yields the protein CSAGTGGYGNTIYF.